Detailed here is one T cell receptor beta chain. Germline V gene sequence: CDR1 ENHRY, CDR2 SYGVKD. The CDR3 is 16 amino acids. With 3 bases clipped from V and 10 bases from J, the junction kept 9 bases outside the gene matches. The sample comes from a study of blood T cell repertoires in COVID-19. Sequenced by immunoSEQ multiplex PCR; TCRdb stores in-frame clones only, minus some. The top ten clones hold 2.6% of a sample with 200,000 to 300,000 clones, around 92% of them seen once. This sequence was found in a person between 18 and 35 years old with COVID-19, enrolled during active disease. The sample was peripheral blood. The chain joins TRBV10-3 to TRBJ1-6; 10 bases are a match to TRBD1. The CDR3: CAISDLRDRGYSPLHF. The DNA for the CDR3 is TGTGCCATCAGTGACCTTAGGGACAGGGGATACTCACCCCTCCACTTT.